This TCR beta chain was documented in a study of blood T cell repertoires in COVID-19. Study in general: Acute-phase and convalescent COVID-19 samples originated in the United States, Italy and Spain. Nucleic acid was either cDNA or gDNA, and it came from T cells, B-cell-depleted T cells, or PBMCs.

Source study methods: Reference gene primer amplification gave estimated nucleated cell counts. Sequenced by immunoSEQ multiplex PCR; TCRdb stores in-frame clones only, minus some. D and trimming were read from the DNA, whereas the V and J calls and clone size are those reported in that table. This table has some 200,000 clones, 75% to 90% appearing once. Across 20 to 25 US areas, participants ranged in age from roughly 18 to 95 years. Germline lookup yields CDR1 LNHNV and CDR2 YYDKDF (reference sequence). CDR3 size: 15 residues. Trimming at V came to 5 bases and at J to 5 bases, leaving 7 bases not matched to a gene.

The sample comprised PBMCs or T cells enriched from blood (not recorded which). This sequence joins TRBV15 and TRBJ1-1; TRBD1 aligns across 11 bases. The origin of this receptor is a woman between 35 and 50 years old with acute COVID-19. DNA for the CDR3: TGTGCCACCAGCTCCCAGGGACAGGGGGGGACTGAAGCTTTCTTT. This codes for CATSSQGQGGTEAFF.